Shown below are 24 T cell receptor beta chains from a single sample sequenced in a study of T-cell reconstitution after alpha-beta-depleted transplantation in children. It was with unique molecular identifiers that the TCRbeta library was prepared. TCRdb processed the PCR reads anew with MiXCR; each CDR3 protein has one entry. The data show about 980,000 distinct CDR3 sequences, around 30% seen once. This specimen was PBMCs, mostly from graft donor cells, taken 360 days after TCRalphabeta/CD19-depleted stem cell transplant. These receptors originate from a boy less than two years old who had a stem cell transplant for SCID, so the T cells may come from the graft donor.

In its sample, this clonotype was seen a few times. This sequence joins TRBV6-1 and TRBJ1-5; the D gene is possibly TRBD1 (5 bases). Deletions cut 6 bases from V and 4 bases from J, with 25 bases between. The CDR3 runs to 18 residues. The germline V gene has CDR1 MNHNS and CDR2 SASEGT. The CDR3 coding sequence is TGTGCCAGCAGCCACGGGGTCGTTTCAGGGAGGGAAAATCAGCCCCAGCATTTT. Translating gives CASSHGVVSGRENQPQHF.

This clonotype has more than one count but fewer than ten. The rearrangement joins TRBV28 to TRBJ2-1; TRBD2 matches at 10 bases. J was trimmed by 6 bases and V by 5 bases; bases with no gene match: 7. The CDR3 has 15 residues. Germline V gives CDR1 MDHEN, CDR2 SYDVKM. In DNA form, the CDR3 reads TGTGCCAGCAGTCGAGCGGGGGGGCCAACCAATGAGCAGTTCTTC. This codes for CASSRAGGPTNEQFF. The full variable domain, with the rest looked up from reference TRBV28 and TRBJ2-1, is DVKVTQSSRYLVKRTGEKVFLECVQDMDHENMFWYRQDPGLGLRLIYFSYDVKMKEKGDIPEGYSVSREKKERFSLILESASTNQTSMYLCASSRAGGPTNEQFFGPGTRLTVL.

The rearrangement links TRBV5-1 to TRBJ2-1, with 12 bases aligning to TRBD2. This CDR3 contains 15 residues. Germline CDR1 and CDR2: SGHRS and YFSETQ. V was clipped by 3 bases and J by 6 bases; unmatched bases: 4. The CDR3 here is CASSSLAGGTNEQFF. Here the CDR3 DNA reads TGCGCCAGCAGCTCTCTAGCGGGGGGGACCAATGAGCAGTTCTTC.

In its sample, this clonotype was seen a few times. The CDR3 loop reads CAISSRQGRANYGYTF. The DNA for the CDR3 is TGTGCCATCAGTTCGCGGCAGGGACGCGCTAACTATGGCTACACCTTC. The chain joins TRBV10-3 to TRBJ1-2, with D tentatively TRBD1 (5 bases). Trimming took 5 bases from V and 0 from J, leaving 16 bases between them. The CDR3 has 16 amino acids. Germline lookup yields CDR1 ENHRY and CDR2 SYGVKD.

The chain couples TRBV29-1 to TRBJ2-5; 8 bases align to TRBD1. The CDR3 covers 16 residues. The J segment lost 2 bases and the V segment lost 3 bases, leaving 11 bases of the junction unmatched. The germline gives CDR1 SQVTM, CDR2 ANQGSEA. The CDR3: CSVETSGRTGQETQYF. DNA for the CDR3: TGCAGCGTTGAGACCTCTGGACGGACAGGGCAAGAGACCCAGTACTTC.

V is TRBV20-1 and J is TRBJ2-4, with TRBD2 matching over 8 bases. The CDR3 contains 14 residues. J lost 5 bases, V lost 3 bases, and 6 bases had no gene match. CDR1 is DFQATT and CDR2 is SNEGSKA in the germline V gene (reference sequence). The DNA for the CDR3 is TGCAGTGCTAGGATAGCGGGGATACAAAACATTCAGTACTTC. It encodes CSARIAGIQNIQYF.

This clonotype was found once. This sequence joins TRBV30 and TRBJ2-1; the match to TRBD2 covers 7 bases. Germline CDR1 GTSNPN, CDR2 SVGIG (reference sequence). The trim removed 0 bases at V and 8 bases at J, leaving 10 bases unmatched. The CDR3 has 15 amino acids. The CDR3, as DNA: TGTGCCTGGAGTGTACTTGTCGGGGGGTTGGATGAGCAGTTCTTC. Translating gives CAWSVLVGGLDEQFF.

This clonotype was counted only a few times. The J gene is TRBJ2-1, the V gene TRBV5-1; TRBD2 aligns across 10 bases. The CDR3 spans 15 residues. Trimming at V came to 4 bases and at J to 10 bases, leaving 11 bases not matched to a gene. Germline V gene data show CDR1 as SGHRS and CDR2 as YFSETQ. The CDR3 sequence is CASSPASGGTREQFF. The CDR3 DNA reads as TGCGCCAGCAGCCCGGCTAGCGGGGGTACAAGGGAGCAGTTCTTC.

This clonotype came up a few times. This rearrangement joins TRBV7-9 to TRBJ1-4; unclear D gene. Germline CDR1 and CDR2: SEHNR and FQNEAQ (reference sequence). Trimming stripped 2 bases from V and 3 bases from J, with 16 bases between. The CDR3 totals 17 residues. This CDR3 is CASSLRLIAGSNEKLFF. As DNA, the CDR3 is TGTGCCAGCAGCTTAAGGTTGATAGCGGGTTCTAATGAAAAACTGTTTTTT. The whole variable domain, remainder taken from reference TRBV7-9 and TRBJ1-4, is DTGVSQNPRHKITKRGQNVTFRCDPISEHNRLYWYRQTLGQGPEFLTYFQNEAQLEKSRLLSDRFSAERPKGSFSTLEIQRTEQGDSAMYLCASSLRLIAGSNEKLFFGSGTQLSVL.

This clonotype was seen many times. The chain uses TRBV5-1 and TRBJ2-2; D may be TRBD1 (5 bases). The CDR3 spans 14 residues. Germline V lookup: CDR1 SGHRS, CDR2 YFSETQ. Trimming left V 7 bases short and J 0 bases short, with 10 bases between. In DNA form, the CDR3 reads TGCGCCAGCTCTAGGGGAACGAACACCGGGGAGCTGTTTTTT. Translated, it gives CASSRGTNTGELFF.

This clonotype was seen more than once but under ten times. V gene TRBV3-1 combines with J gene TRBJ2-1, with TRBD2 matching over 8 bases. Per germline, CDR1 LGHDT and CDR2 YNNKEL (reference sequence). The V segment lost 4 bases and the J segment 4 bases; nucleotides outside the gene matches: 12. The CDR3 runs 17 residues. CDR3 in DNA: TGTGCCAGCAGCCCCACTTTCAAGCGGGGGTTTTACAATGAGCAGTTCTTC. Encoded protein: CASSPTFKRGFYNEQFF.

This clonotype has at least ten counts. The chain uses TRBV12-3 or TRBV12-4 and TRBJ2-3, with D possibly TRBD2 on 6 matching bases. Trimming stripped 6 bases from V and 0 bases from J, with 10 bases between. The CDR3 spans 14 residues. In nucleotides, the CDR3 is TGTGCCAGCAGCTGGGGGGTCAGCACAGATACGCAGTATTTT. Amino acid sequence: CASSWGVSTDTQYF.

CDR3 nucleotides: TGTGCCACCAGACGAGTATCCTACGAGCAGTACTTC. It translates to CATRRVSYEQYF. V usage is TRBV28 and J usage is TRBJ2-7; D is unresolved. Per germline, CDR1 MDHEN and CDR2 SYDVKM. The length of the CDR3 is 12 residues. Trimming stripped 10 bases from V and 1 base from J, with 11 bases between. Full variable domain (outside the CDR3, taken from reference TRBV28 and TRBJ2-7): DVKVTQSSRYLVKRTGEKVFLECVQDMDHENMFWYRQDPGLGLRLIYFSYDVKMKEKGDIPEGYSVSREKKERFSLILESASTNQTSMYLCATRRVSYEQYFGPGTRLTVT.

This clonotype was detected only a few times. The gene calls are TRBV7-2 and TRBJ2-1, with D perhaps TRBD1 or TRBD2 (5 bases each). Trimming removed 0 bases at V and 5 bases at J, with 8 bases between. Germline V gives CDR1 SGHTA, CDR2 FQGNSA. This CDR3 comprises 14 residues. DNA for the CDR3: TGTGCCAGCAGCTTAGCTCGGGGCCACAATGAGCAGTTCTTC. It yields the protein CASSLARGHNEQFF.

The chain recombines TRBV5-1 with TRBJ2-7, with TRBD2 matching over 9 bases. The CDR3 extends over 15 amino acids. Losses at the gene ends were 5 bases for V and 0 bases for J; bases not matched to a gene: 6. The germline CDR1 and CDR2 sequences are SGHRS and YFSETQ. This CDR3 is CASSHGLAISYEQYF. The CDR3 DNA follows: TGCGCCAGCAGTCATGGACTAGCGATCTCCTACGAGCAGTACTTC.

V usage is TRBV7-2 and J usage is TRBJ2-7; the D gene is possibly TRBD1 (6 bases). This CDR3 region has 15 residues. Germline CDR1 SGHTA, CDR2 FQGNSA. Between the trimmed V and J ends, which lost 2 bases and 1 base, there was a span of 12 bases. The CDR3 sequence: CASSLSGTLSYEQYF. DNA for the CDR3: TGTGCCAGCAGCTTATCCGGGACACTGTCCTACGAGCAGTACTTC. Full variable domain (remainder filled in from reference TRBV7-2 and TRBJ2-7): GAGVSQSPSNKVTEKGKDVELRCDPISGHTALYWYRQSLGQGLEFLIYFQGNSAPDKSGLPSDRFSAERTGGSVSTLTIQRTQQEDSAVYLCASSLSGTLSYEQYFGPGTRLTVT.

This clonotype was counted a few times. V gene TRBV5-1 combines with J gene TRBJ2-5; the D is unclear. Germline assignment: CDR1 SGHRS and CDR2 YFSETQ. The CDR3 sequence is 13 residues long. Trimming stripped 5 bases from V and 4 bases from J, with 12 bases between. The CDR3 DNA sequence: TGCGCCAGCAGGTCGCTAGAGATAGAGACCCAGTACTTC. It yields the protein CASRSLEIETQYF. The full variable domain, completed using reference TRBV5-1 and TRBJ2-5, is KAGVTQTPRYLIKTRGQQVTLSCSPISGHRSVSWYQQTPGQGLQFLFEYFSETQRNKGNFPGRFSGRQFSNSRSEMNVSTLELGDSALYLCASRSLEIETQYFGPGTRLLVL.

The chain couples TRBV2 to TRBJ2-5; D is unresolved. The germline CDR1 and CDR2 sequences are SNHLY and FYNNEI. The V and J ends lost 5 bases and 5 bases respectively, with 21 bases between them. This CDR3 region has 16 residues. CDR3 sequence reads: CASSLLGRPPRETQYF. The DNA for the CDR3 is TGTGCCAGCAGTCTTCTCGGACGCCCCCCTAGGGAGACCCAGTACTTC.

The rearrangement links TRBV6-5 to TRBJ2-2; D gene unclear. Germline lookup yields CDR1 MNHEY and CDR2 SVGAGI. The CDR3 is 16 amino acids. V was pared by 0 bases and J by 3 bases, with 11 bases between. In DNA, the CDR3 is TGTGCCAGCAGTTACTCAGACATGGCGGACACCGGGGAGCTGTTTTTT. Encoded protein: CASSYSDMADTGELFF.

This clonotype was counted only a few times. The chain joins TRBV5-1 to TRBJ2-5, with unresolved D. The CDR3 has 16 amino acids. Germline CDR1 and CDR2: SGHRS and YFSETQ. The V end was cut by 1 base, the J end by 5 bases, with 18 bases between. Here the CDR3 reads CASSLFTPRPTETQYF. CDR3 coding DNA: TGCGCCAGCAGCTTGTTCACGCCTAGGCCCACGGAGACCCAGTACTTC.

The chain carries TRBV11-2 and TRBJ2-7; TRBD2 matches at 9 bases. Germline CDR1 is SGHAT and CDR2 is FQNNGV. J was trimmed by 4 bases and V by 5 bases; bases with no gene match: 6. The CDR3 has 14 amino acids. The DNA of the CDR3 is TGTGCCAGCAGCACATCTAGCGGGACTTACGAGCAGTACTTC. This sequence encodes CASSTSSGTYEQYF. Combining the CDR3 with reference TRBV11-2 and TRBJ2-7 gives the whole variable domain EAGVAQSPRYKIIEKRQSVAFWCNPISGHATLYWYQQILGQGPKLLIQFQNNGVVDDSQLPKDRFSAERLKGVDSTLKIQPAKLEDSAVYLCASSTSSGTYEQYFGPGTRLTVT.

This clonotype was observed a few times. This rearrangement joins TRBV5-6 to TRBJ2-3; a weak D match, TRBD2 (6 bases). Germline values: CDR1 SGHDT, CDR2 YYEEEE. V lost 2 bases, J lost 2 bases, and 24 bases lay in between. This CDR3 comprises 19 residues. The CDR3: CASSLNRAGPRAHTDTQYF. CDR3 nucleotides: TGTGCCAGCAGCTTAAATCGGGCGGGACCCAGGGCACACACAGATACGCAGTATTTT.

The chain uses TRBV6-5 and TRBJ2-1, with TRBD1 matching 9 bases. Losses at the gene ends were 7 bases for V and 6 bases for J; bases not matched to a gene: 4. The CDR3 loop spans 13 amino acids. From germline, CDR1 is MNHEY and CDR2 SVGAGI. This CDR3 is CASKLQGANEQFF. The CDR3, as DNA: TGTGCCAGCAAACTACAGGGGGCCAATGAGCAGTTCTTC.

This clonotype was detected ten times or more. V gene TRBV5-1 combines with J gene TRBJ2-1, with a tentative D call TRBD1 (6 bases). From germline, CDR1 is SGHRS and CDR2 YFSETQ. The CDR3 length is 15 residues. Trimming removed 2 bases at V and 4 bases at J, with 13 bases between. The CDR3 here is CASSFSGVGYNEQFF. CDR3 nucleotide sequence: TGCGCCAGCAGCTTCTCAGGGGTGGGGTACAATGAGCAGTTCTTC. Full variable domain (rest looked up from reference TRBV5-1 and TRBJ2-1): KAGVTQTPRYLIKTRGQQVTLSCSPISGHRSVSWYQQTPGQGLQFLFEYFSETQRNKGNFPGRFSGRQFSNSRSEMNVSTLELGDSALYLCASSFSGVGYNEQFFGPGTRLTVL.